These T cell receptor beta chains were read from a single sample in a study of graft-versus-host responses after intestinal transplantation. No antigen is known for these receptors. Profiling relied on immunoSEQ multiplex PCR, and the TCRdb table lists in-frame clones only, not all of them. This table holds roughly 120,000 clones, around nine tenths found once. Sequencing used unstimulated CD4+ T cells sorted from spleen or lymph node cells, obtained before intestinal transplant. These receptor sequences come from a human donor who received an intestinal transplant. CDR3s include the opening cysteine and the closing phenylalanine or tryptophan. D genes are given only for firm matches. Size values are once, few and many counts, or a class for expanded clones, and some rows have none.

d_call clone_size j_call v_call cdr3_aa cdr3_nt
TRBD1 . TRBJ1-4 TRBV7-2 CASSSATGVNEKLFF TGTGCCAGCAGCTCCGCGACAGGGGTTAATGAAAAACTGTTTTTT
. . TRBJ1-4 TRBV7-2 CASSLTGVGEKLFF TGTGCCAGCAGCTTAACGGGGGTCGGGGAAAAACTGTTTTTT
TRBD2 . TRBJ2-3 TRBV5-1 CASSLLAGGSRGTDTQYF TGCGCCAGCAGCTTGCTAGCGGGAGGCTCAAGGGGGACAGATACGCAGTATTTT
. . TRBJ1-2 TRBV20-1 CSASPSYGYTF TGCAGTGCCAGTCCCAGCTATGGCTACACCTTC
. . TRBJ2-1 TRBV2 CASGLDYNEQFF TGTGCCAGCGGACTGGACTACAATGAGCAGTTCTTC
. . TRBJ1-5 TRBV19 CASKPLRGLNQPQHF TGTGCCAGCAAACCCTTGCGAGGCCTCAATCAGCCCCAGCATTTT
. . TRBJ1-1 TRBV29-1 CSVDGMRGEAFF TGCAGCGTTGACGGAATGAGGGGGGAAGCTTTCTTT
TRBD1 . TRBJ1-1 TRBV6-6 CASSYSDRVDGAFF TGTGCCAGCAGTTACTCGGACAGGGTTGATGGAGCTTTCTTT
. . TRBJ1-5 TRBV5-1 CASSDLGPAGTQHF TGCGCCAGCAGCGACCTGGGTCCTGCGGGGACCCAGCATTTT
TRBD1 . TRBJ1-4 TRBV5-1 CASSPGQGGSEKLFF TGCGCCAGCAGCCCGGGACAGGGGGGTTCTGAAAAACTGTTTTTT
. . TRBJ1-1 TRBV5-1 CASSLSTGAAMNTEAFF TGCGCCAGCAGCTTAAGTACTGGAGCAGCGATGAACACTGAAGCTTTCTTT
. . TRBJ2-3 TRBV7-9 CASSLDLFGAYTDTQYF TGTGCCAGCAGCTTAGATCTGTTTGGGGCTTACACAGATACGCAGTATTTT
. . TRBJ2-1 TRBV11-3 CASSFGLSSYNEQFF TGTGCCAGCAGCTTTGGGCTATCCTCTTACAATGAGCAGTTCTTC
TRBD2 . TRBJ2-1 TRBV7-2 CASSPVGGRVSEQFF TGTGCCAGCAGCCCAGTGGGAGGGAGGGTAAGTGAGCAGTTCTTC
. . TRBJ2-2 TRBV4-2 CASSQDHLANTGELFF TGTGCCAGCAGCCAAGATCACTTAGCGAACACCGGGGAGCTGTTTTTT
TRBD2 . TRBJ2-5 TRBV4-2 CASSQVLAGVLETQYF TGTGCCAGCAGCCAAGTGTTAGCGGGAGTTTTGGAGACCCAGTACTTC
. . TRBJ2-5 TRBV9 CASSVGQSETQYF TGTGCCAGCAGCGTAGGTCAGTCTGAGACCCAGTACTTC
. . TRBJ1-5 TRBV18 CASSPGQNSNQPQHF TGTGCCAGCTCACCGGGCCAGAATAGCAATCAGCCCCAGCATTTT
. . TRBJ1-5 TRBV9 CASSVGVDQPQHF TGTGCCAGCAGCGTAGGAGTGGATCAGCCCCAGCATTTT
TRBD1 . TRBJ2-1 TRBV7-9 CASSLALMRDRGPDEQFF TGTGCCAGCAGCTTAGCGCTAATGAGGGACAGGGGGCCCGATGAGCAGTTCTTC
. . TRBJ1-2 TRBV6-1 CASRPAGGLFYTF TGTGCCAGCAGGCCGGCGGGGGGACTCTTCTACACCTTC
. . TRBJ2-1 TRBV10-3 CAISESLVSRIDEQFF TGTGCCATCAGTGAGTCGCTGGTCAGTCGTATCGATGAGCAGTTCTTC
. . TRBJ2-7 TRBV11-2 CASSFKGAYEQYF TGTGCCAGCTCTTTTAAGGGGGCCTACGAGCAGTACTTC
TRBD2 few TRBJ2-7 TRBV29-1 CSVDEWGGLGQYF TGCAGCGTCGATGAGTGGGGGGGACTTGGGCAGTACTTC
. . TRBJ1-5 TRBV2 CASKVEEGNQPQHF TGTGCCAGCAAGGTAGAGGAAGGCAATCAGCCCCAGCATTTT
TRBD1 . TRBJ2-7 TRBV10-1 CASSRDSYEQYF TGCGCCAGCAGCCGGGACAGCTACGAGCAGTACTTC
TRBD1 . TRBJ1-1 TRBV29-1 CSGDSQNTEAFF TGCAGCGGGGACAGCCAGAACACTGAAGCTTTCTTT
. few TRBJ1-4 TRBV4-3 CASSQAWNRGEKLFF TGCGCCAGCAGCCAAGCCTGGAATCGGGGTGAAAAACTGTTTTTT
TRBD2 . TRBJ2-1 TRBV19 CASSIKGAGGRNEQFF TGTGCCAGTAGTATAAAAGGAGCGGGGGGGCGGAATGAGCAGTTCTTC
TRBD1 . TRBJ1-5 TRBV6-5 CASRTDRAGPQHF TGTGCCAGCAGAACGGACAGGGCAGGGCCCCAGCATTTT
TRBD1 . TRBJ2-5 TRBV5-4 CASSLQDREETQYF TGTGCCAGCAGCTTACAGGACAGGGAAGAGACCCAGTACTTC